These 10 T cell receptor beta chains were all obtained from the same sample, sequenced in a study of cytomegalovirus exposure and HLA in healthy donors. Primers included in the PCR were 60 Vbeta and 13 Jbeta primers. Profiling relied on immunoSEQ multiplex PCR, and the TCRdb table lists in-frame clones only, not all of them. This table holds some 120,000 clones, more than 65% found once. Sequencing was performed on PBMCs. The origin of the receptors is a man younger than 35 in good health and CMV-seropositive.

The chain recombines TRBV10-3 with TRBJ1-1, with a weak D call TRBD1 (5 bases). The V gene's germline CDR1 is ENHRY and CDR2 SYGVKD. This CDR3 has 16 amino acids. V lost 4 bases, J lost 5 bases, and 20 bases lay in between. CDR3 protein: CAISGRSQGNGTEAFF. CDR3 DNA sequence: TGTGCCATCAGTGGTAGATCCCAGGGAAACGGGACTGAAGCTTTCTTT.

This chain connects TRBV7-9 to TRBJ2-7; 8 bases are shared with TRBD2. The CDR3 contains 12 residues. V shed 6 bases and J 6 bases; nucleotides not matched to a gene: 4. The germline CDR1 and CDR2 sequences are SEHNR and FQNEAQ (reference sequence). CDR3 protein: CASSHTSGEQYF. The CDR3 region has the DNA TGTGCCAGCAGTCATACTAGCGGCGAGCAGTACTTC.

The chain joins TRBV7-8 to TRBJ2-2, with D possibly TRBD2 on 6 matching bases. V was pared by 3 bases and J by 7 bases, with 12 bases between. This CDR3 contains 14 residues. Germline CDR1 reads SGHVS; CDR2 reads FQNEAQ. In nucleotides, the CDR3 is TGTGCCAGCAGCTTTGGAGGGGTCGGCGGGGAGCTGTTTTTT. It is translated as CASSFGGVGGELFF.

In regard to this clone: The same CDR3 also results from other DNA sequences found in this sample. The chain joins TRBV4-1 to TRBJ1-5; D unclear. Trimming took off 1 base at V and 2 bases at J, with 15 bases between the two ends. Germline CDR1 is MGHRA and CDR2 is YSYEKL. The CDR3 extends over 17 amino acids. The CDR3 DNA reads as TGCGCCAGCAGCCAAGCCCCCCGGCGGGAGCGCAATCAGCCCCAGCATTTT. Residues: CASSQAPRRERNQPQHF.

J is TRBJ2-4 and V is TRBV7-9; D might be TRBD1 (5 bases). Trimming removed 5 bases at V and 0 bases at J, with 11 bases between. The CDR3 contains 15 residues. Germline V gives CDR1 SEHNR, CDR2 FQNEAQ (reference sequence). This CDR3 reads CASSSQGLAKNIQYF. The CDR3 DNA is TGTGCCAGCAGCAGTCAGGGTCTAGCCAAAAACATTCAGTACTTC.

The V call is TRBV27, the J call TRBJ2-3; 12 nucleotides match TRBD2. With 3 bases clipped from V and 12 bases from J, the junction kept 19 bases outside the gene matches. Germline CDR1 MNHEY, CDR2 SMNVEV (reference sequence). The CDR3 is 18 amino acids. The CDR3 loop is CASSFASGGAHPSPTQYF. The DNA for the CDR3 is TGTGCCAGCAGTTTTGCTAGCGGGGGGGCCCACCCCTCTCCGACCCAGTATTTT.

V gene TRBV6-5 combines with J gene TRBJ2-5; TRBD2 agrees at 7 bases. Germline V lookup: CDR1 MNHEY, CDR2 SVGAGI. This CDR3 is built from 14 residues. Losses at the gene ends were 3 bases for V and 5 bases for J; bases not matched to a gene: 6. The CDR3 bases are TGTGCCAGCAGTTATCTGGCGGGGGTGGAGACCCAGTACTTC. Encoded protein: CASSYLAGVETQYF.

The rearrangement joins TRBV6-6 to TRBJ1-6, with 9 bases fitting TRBD1. The CDR3 runs 13 residues. The junction had 1 base not matched to a gene; V was cut back by 6 bases and J by 7 bases. Germline V gene lookup returns CDR1 MNHNY and CDR2 SVGAGI (reference sequence). The DNA for the CDR3 is TGTGCCAGCAGCGGACAGGGGAATTCACCCCTCCACTTT. It is translated as CASSGQGNSPLHF.

This clone was detected a few times. The V gene is TRBV6-6, the J gene TRBJ2-1; D may be TRBD2 (5 bases). The CDR3 length is 15 residues. V lost 2 bases and J 4 bases, leaving 12 bases between the germline ends. Germline V CDR1 and CDR2: MNHNY, SVGAGI (reference sequence). The CDR3 nucleotides read TGTGCCAGCAGTTACGAGGGAGCGCTATACAATGAGCAGTTCTTC. Translating it yields CASSYEGALYNEQFF.

This sequence joins TRBV7-2 and TRBJ2-7; TRBD2 matches at 8 bases. From germline, CDR1 is SGHTA and CDR2 FQGNSA. With 4 bases clipped from V and 6 bases from J, the junction kept 8 bases outside the gene matches. This CDR3 is built from 14 residues. The CDR3 nucleotides are TGTGCCAGCAGCTCATCTCAGCGGGAGTTCGAGCAGTACTTC. Protein sequence: CASSSSQREFEQYF.